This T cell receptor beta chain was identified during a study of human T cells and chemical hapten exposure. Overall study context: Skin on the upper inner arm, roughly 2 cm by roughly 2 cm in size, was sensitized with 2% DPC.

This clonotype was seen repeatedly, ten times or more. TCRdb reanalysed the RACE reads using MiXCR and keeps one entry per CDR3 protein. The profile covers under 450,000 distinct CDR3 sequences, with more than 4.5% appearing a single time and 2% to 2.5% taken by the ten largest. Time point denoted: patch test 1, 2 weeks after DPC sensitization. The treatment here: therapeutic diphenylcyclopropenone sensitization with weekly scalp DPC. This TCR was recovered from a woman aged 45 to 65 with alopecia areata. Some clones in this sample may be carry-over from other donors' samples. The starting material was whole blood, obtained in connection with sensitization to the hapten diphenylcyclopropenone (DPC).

In DNA, the CDR3 is TGTGCCAGCAGCTCCGGACTAGCTTGGGCAGATACGCAGTATTTT. Residues: CASSSGLAWADTQYF. The chain employs TRBV5-4 and TRBJ2-3, with 8 bases lining up with TRBD2. Per germline, CDR1 SGHNT and CDR2 YYREEE (reference sequence). V shed 3 bases and J 4 bases; nucleotides not matched to a gene: 7. The CDR3 loop spans 15 amino acids. Full variable domain (remainder filled in from reference TRBV5-4 and TRBJ2-3): ETGVTQSPTHLIKTRGQQVTLRCSSQSGHNTVSWYQQALGQGPQFIFQYYREEENGRGNFPPRFSGLQFPNYSSELNVNALELDDSALYLCASSSGLAWADTQYFGPGTRLTVL.